This T cell receptor beta chain was sequenced during a study of HIV-infected children after antiretroviral therapy interruption. The wider study: Recorded EBV and CMV exposure existed for most children.

CDR1 is SNHLY and CDR2 is FYNNEI in the germline V gene. Trimming removed 0 bases from V and 12 bases from J, with 8 bases in between. CDR3 length: 11 residues. Study outcomes and limitations: By the end of treatment interruption, naive CD4+ clonality (Gini) increased.

Treatment indicated: PENTA 11 planned treatment interruption arm or continuous ART arm. At least 24 weeks of at least three-drug ART, in children 2 to 15 years. For this clonotype: Its specificity is unknown.

The TCR library was built from RNA with a 3' RACE protocol and unique molecular identifiers. TCRdb processed the 3' RACE reads anew with MiXCR; each CDR3 protein has one entry. The table shows more than 85,000 distinct CDR3 sequences, with about 7% occurring only once. The origin of this receptor is a pool of human donors with HIV. The genes are TRBV2 and TRBJ1-2; D not certain. This specimen was CD45RA+ CD4+ T cells from PBMCs, pooled from several time points, taken from a donor given antiretroviral therapy, either interrupted or continuous. The subset denotes: naive CD4+ CD45RA+ CD45RO- T cells. CDR3 residues: CASSEADPHTF. The CDR3 region has the DNA TGTGCCAGCAGTGAAGCGGACCCGCACACCTTC.